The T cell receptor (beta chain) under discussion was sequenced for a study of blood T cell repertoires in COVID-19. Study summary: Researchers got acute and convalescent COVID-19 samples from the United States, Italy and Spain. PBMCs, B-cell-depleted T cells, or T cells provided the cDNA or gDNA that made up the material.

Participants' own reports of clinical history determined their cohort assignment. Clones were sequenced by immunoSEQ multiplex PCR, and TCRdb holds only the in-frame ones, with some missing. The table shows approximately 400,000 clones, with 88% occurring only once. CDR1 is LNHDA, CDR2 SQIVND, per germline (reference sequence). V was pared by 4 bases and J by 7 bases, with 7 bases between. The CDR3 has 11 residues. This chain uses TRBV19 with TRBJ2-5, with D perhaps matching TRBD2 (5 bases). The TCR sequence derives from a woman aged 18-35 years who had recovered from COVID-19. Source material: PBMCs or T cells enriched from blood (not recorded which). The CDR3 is CASSTGGTQYF. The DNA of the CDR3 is TGTGCCAGTAGTACTGGAGGGACCCAGTACTTC.